This TCR beta chain emerged from a study of T cell responses to AZD1222 COVID-19 vaccine. Study summary: Timing groups of about 4 and about 12 weeks for second doses were pooled.

This clone occurred once. What it binds is unknown. Germline V lookup: CDR1 SGDLS, CDR2 YYNGEE. The length of the CDR3 is 14 residues. The germline V and J ends were trimmed by 3 bases and 4 bases, with 11 bases remaining between them. Study-level findings and limits: Baseline serostatus was positive in only a handful of AZD1222 recipients.

The repertoire was sequenced with immunoSEQ multiplex PCR; TCRdb's copy has only in-frame clones and lacks some. The sample includes about 140,000 clones, more than 85% of them seen just once. V is TRBV9 and J is TRBJ2-1; possibly TRBD1 for D (5 bases). Material: peripheral blood, obtained on day 0 of AZD1222 vaccination. The origin of this receptor is an adult in good health. The DNA for the CDR3 is TGTGCCAGCAGCGGGCAGGGATTATACAATGAGCAGTTCTTC. This translates into CASSGQGLYNEQFF.